This T cell receptor (beta chain) was identified in a study of cytomegalovirus exposure and HLA in healthy donors (dated by TCRdb to 2016 to 2017). Broadly, across the study: An earlier analysis of about 530 of the donors reported 250 to 300 Gb of sequence data and 95 million to 130 million unique TCR beta sequences obtained from about 180 million T cells. In a later genetic analysis, genome-wide SNP genotypes for about 65% of the roughly 700 donors were used, and that subset was treated as a discovery cohort. Besides the first cohort of around 670 subjects, a separate validation cohort made up of roughly 120 different subjects was used. All discovery cohort repertoires had been generated using a single sequencing platform. The genetic ancestry cluster associated with self-reported Caucasian donors included around 76% of the 398 genotyped donors. An earlier analysis of 587 of the donors used high-throughput TCR beta sequencing to judge whether each TCR beta V gene segment behaved as functional or pseudogenic. Donor age, sex, ethnicity and CMV serostatus were compiled together with the repertoire data. In a later analysis, previously published TCR beta repertoires from some 640 donors were re-analyzed and high-resolution HLA genotyping was added so that TCR occurrence patterns could be studied. Rather than using new phenotypic data, the later analysis identified candidate immune exposures from TCR beta sequences and from how often those sequences occurred across donors. Typing coverage differed by locus: A, B, C, DRB1 and DQB1 were typed in about 620-640 donors, DQA1 in around 500, DPA1 in around 580, and DPB1 in 472. Among 398 genotyped donors of the cohort, an average of around 240,000 unique TCR beta nucleotide sequences were sequenced per donor, around 18% of them non-productive. Roughly five DR-DQ haplotypes were handled as single units for association and clustering, since linkage in the cohort was strong. To predict cytomegalovirus infection status, the study combined high-throughput TCR immunosequencing, statistical association of individual TCRs with disease status, and machine learning. The aim of the study was to test whether cataloging public T cell receptors could identify signatures of past pathogen exposure. HLA typing included class I and class II loci at four-digit resolution. The study used immunosequencing to profile the T cell repertoires of 670 or so subjects and linked those repertoires to cytomegalovirus serostatus. An early release that covered about 600 HLA-typed donors contained approximately 300 gigabases of sequencing data and tens of millions of unique TCR sequences.

The paper as a whole reports these results and caveats: Most TCR sequences were observed very rarely across donors, whereas some public TCRs were present in many individuals. A later genetic analysis associated a missense DCLRE1C variant with V-gene and J-gene trimming of TCR beta chains, and an independent cohort replicated the association. A later genetic analysis reported fewer N-insertions in productive TCRs among donors in an Asian-associated ancestry cluster than the roughly 690-donor mean. The study listed 150 to 200 TCR beta chains as associated with cytomegalovirus. Some IMGT-functional V segments, including TRBV6-2 and TRBV6-3, could not be distinguished by the 87-base-pair reads and were therefore excluded. A later analysis reported that several top co-occurrence clusters appeared linked to parvovirus B19, influenza, CMV and Epstein-Barr virus. It was suggested by the authors that the approach could potentially be generalized to other disease states and immunological phenotypes. In both the original and validation cohorts, the classifier was reported to diagnose cytomegalovirus status with high specificity and sensitivity. Compared with equally common non-associated chains, HLA-associated TCR beta chains in a later analysis were more clonally expanded and had lower generation probabilities. Strong co-occurrence of HLA alleles, especially DR and DQ, made assigning TCR associations to individual alleles difficult. This cohort had only TCR beta chains sequenced, and the lack of alpha or paired-chain data limited which features could be detected. The earlier analysis of about 600 of the donors excluded 15 to 20 rarely observed V segments, including chromosome 9 orphons, because counts were too low. In a later analysis, most CMV-associated TCR beta chains were found to appear HLA-restricted, with HLA associations seemingly driven largely by CMV exposure. A cluster of highly shared sequence variants was judged likely to represent a technical artifact of the sequencing pipeline. In vitro tests confirmed that a few of the cytomegalovirus-associated TCR beta chains recognize cytomegalovirus antigens. A further reported finding was that TCR beta sequences accurately predicted the HLA-A and HLA-B alleles for most subjects in the first cohort. Broadly in line with IMGT annotations, most TCR beta V segments showed up in productive rearrangements about 87% or about 30% of the time in an earlier analysis of approximately 640 of the donors. The presence/absence analyses assumed that sequencing depth was roughly uniform across donors, and that assumption may not be true. HLA typing was unavailable for some donors at each locus, so association tests used only the typed subset. In a later analysis, the rate of TCR association differed among HLA loci, with DRB1 alleles having the most associated TCRs and HLA-C alleles having the fewest. In a later analysis, 15,000 to 20,000 TCR beta sequences were associated with specific HLA alleles at a false discovery rate of 0.05. Correlated functional status among segregating V segments might reflect linkage disequilibrium, but an unknown experimental factor could not be ruled out. The only immune exposure information available for the cohort was CMV serostatus.

Libraries were built with the immunoSEQ multiplex PCR assay. For the multiplex PCR, a mixture combining 60 forward primers for TCR Vbeta segments and 13 reverse primers for TCR Jbeta segments was used. The CDR3 region of rearranged TCR beta genes was amplified from genomic DNA with a multiplex PCR assay. The amplified TCR beta libraries were sequenced on the Illumina HiSeq System as 87-base-pair reads. The original methods were these. Across the 700 or so repertoires, a later analysis counted approximately 83 million unique TCR beta chains, 9 million to 14 million of which were shared by at least two donors. Raw reads were error-corrected and collapsed into unique sequences with a nearest-neighbor algorithm that merged closely related sequences to remove PCR and sequencing errors. To assign V, D and J gene segments, CDR3 sequences were aligned to IMGT reference sequences. For a sequence to be retained, a match of at least six nucleotides to both a V gene segment and a J gene segment was required. A rearrangement was called productive if the CDR3 had no stop codons and remained in frame with V and J, and every other rearrangement was called non-productive. Following IMGT convention, CDR3 was defined as the stretch from the second conserved V-encoded cysteine to the conserved J-encoded phenylalanine. The earlier analysis of fewer than 700 of the donors excluded sequences that lacked an unambiguous match to a single V gene segment. In an earlier analysis of approximately 590 of the donors, a V segment was called functional when productive rearrangements were above 56.7%, and segregating when the standard deviation between donors exceeded 5%. A statistical classification framework was built to diagnose cytomegalovirus status from the catalog of TCR beta chain sequences. In a later analysis, TCR nucleotide sequences were compared against IMGT/GENE-DB human TR gene sequences so that V and J genes could be assigned. The TCRdist pipeline was used in a later analysis to assign CDR3 sequences and most-parsimonious VDJ recombination scenarios. In a later analysis, every TCR beta chain was defined by the combination of its CDR3 amino acid sequence and its V-gene family, and reads without a unique V-gene family were dropped. To address suspected cross-contamination and a sequencing artifact, a later analysis removed some 620 highly shared, low-generation-probability nucleotide sequences. In a later analysis, a clonal expansion index for each public chain was calculated from normalized within-repertoire ranks of inferred template counts. A later analysis computed generation probabilities with a VDJ recombination model fitted to out-of-frame rearrangements, and checked the results against IGoR. In a later analysis, TCR-TCR, TCR-HLA and TCR-CMV co-occurrence was scored with hypergeometric tests, and a repertoire-size bias correction was applied to TCR pairs. False discovery rates were estimated in a later analysis by permuting HLA or CMV assignments 20 times. In a later analysis, co-occurring TCRs were grouped using DBSCAN, and TCRdist sequence similarity was added for clustering within HLA-allele-positive subsets. Co-occurrence clustering excluded repertoires with fewer than 30,000 or more than 120,000 public chains, plus five with anomalous nucleotide sharing. As stored in TCRdb, this immuneACCESS dataset retains in-frame rearrangements with V and J assigned. A fraction of the clones does not appear; measured against another copy, unresolved V genes explain less than half of the discrepancy, and the remainder lacks a known reason. D and trimming come from the DNA, and the V and J calls and clone size come from that table. This sample is represented by under 200,000 clones; around 78% of them were singletons. The ten largest make up approximately 3% of the sample.

Regarding this clone: Its antigen has not been determined. There are no base qualities to consult, and no much larger clone falls within one base.

In total, roughly 670 healthy bone marrow donors made up the cohort. At the time of sampling, every cohort member was nominally healthy, though immune exposures that went unrecorded were likely present. The donor tested CMV seronegative and was one of the 352 seronegative cohort members. Each donor provided a peripheral blood sample, and peripheral blood mononuclear cells were used for TCR beta sequencing. Genomic DNA extraction from the blood cell samples was performed with the Qiagen DNeasy Blood Extraction Kit. CDR1 KGHSH and CDR2 LQKENI are derived from the germline V gene. Between the V and J ends, shortened by 4 bases and 7 bases respectively, the junction contains 19 bases. Spanning cysteine to phenylalanine, the CDR3 consists of 15 amino acids. Of all the DNA, just the CDR3 is kept, 45 bases in frame from base 1.

Sample: PBMCs. The chain is assembled from TRBV18 and TRBJ1-1; tentative D gene TRBD1, with 6 bases matching. This clonotype originated in a middle-aged woman in good health and CMV-seronegative. The CDR3 has the sequence CASSLNRGGNIEAFF. The nucleotide sequence is TGTGCCAGCTCACTCAACCGAGGGGGTAATATTGAAGCTTTCTTT.